The clone carrying this T cell receptor beta chain was observed a few times. What it binds is unknown. Patients were all untreated before their thyroid surgery. TCRdb reassembled clones from the PCR reads with MiXCR. This repertoire shows about 20,000 clones, approximately 11% found once; its top ten account for around 7.3%. These data originate in a study of metastatic and nonmetastatic thyroid tumors. Study summary: Across blood and tumor or nodule tissue, repertoires from malignant and benign thyroid patients were compared with one another.

Study-level points and caveats: Benign nodules reportedly had significantly lower TCR beta diversity than malignant thyroid tumors in blood and tumor.

The germline V and J ends were trimmed by 4 bases and 6 bases, with 13 bases remaining between them. This CDR3 spans 13 amino acids. From germline, CDR1 is MNHNS and CDR2 SASEGT. This chain joins TRBV6-1 and TRBJ2-7, with D possibly matching TRBD2 (7 bases). Sample: blood. The clonotype was recovered from a female donor with papillary thyroid cancer or a benign thyroid nodule (not recorded which). Some clones in this sample may be carry-over from other donors' samples. The CDR3: CASSGGGASEQYF. The CDR3 nucleotides read TGTGCCAGCAGTGGGGGGGGCGCGTCCGAGCAGTACTTC.